The entry below gives a single T cell receptor beta chain sequence along with its context. The sample comes from a study of blood T cell repertoires in COVID-19. As for the study in general: Acute-phase and convalescent COVID-19 samples originated in the United States, Italy and Spain. T cells, B-cell-depleted T cells, or PBMCs supplied cDNA or gDNA.

Source study methods: Estimation of nucleated cell counts relied on the amplification of reference gene primers. Data came from immunoSEQ multiplex PCR; TCRdb stores just in-frame clones and leaves some out. The DNA was the basis for D and trimming; V, J and clone size are from that table. The sample lists 120,000 to 150,000 clones, 75% to 90% occurring once. This CDR3 spans 15 amino acids. Per the germline V gene, CDR1 is MDHEN and CDR2 is SYDVKM. With 2 bases removed from V and 4 bases from J, the gap between germline ends came to 11 bases. What was sequenced was peripheral blood. The sequence was obtained from a man older than 75 with acute or convalescent COVID-19. This chain uses TRBV28 with TRBJ2-2; D gene uncertain. The CDR3 spells CASSLLVTSTGELFF. The CDR3 DNA sequence: TGTGCCAGCAGTTTACTAGTTACCTCCACCGGGGAGCTGTTTTTT.